This TCR beta chain was sequenced during a study of blood T cell repertoires in COVID-19. Original methodology: By means of reference gene primer amplification, nucleated cell counts were estimated. Here immunoSEQ multiplex PCR was the method, and the copy in TCRdb shows in-frame clones only, minus some. That table furnishes V, J and clone size, whereas the DNA furnished D and trimming. This table holds just under 40,000 clones, roughly 85% found once. Material for sequencing was peripheral blood. The receptor was isolated from a human donor in a cohort sampled during active COVID-19.

DNA for the CDR3: TGTGCCAGCAGCCCCCCGTCAGGGTCAGAAGCTTTCTTT. It yields the protein CASSPPSGSEAFF. V and J are TRBV7-9 and TRBJ1-1; tentative D call: TRBD1 (5 bases). V was clipped by 5 bases and J by 8 bases, with 15 bases between them. Germline V gives CDR1 SEHNR, CDR2 FQNEAQ (reference sequence). The CDR3 length is 13 residues.